This passage covers 22 T cell receptor beta chains from one sample sequenced in a study of blood T cell repertoires in COVID-19. The repertoire was sequenced with immunoSEQ multiplex PCR; TCRdb's copy has only in-frame clones and lacks some. The profile shows approximately 70,000 clones, 85% to 90% of them singletons. The material sequenced was peripheral blood. The receptor source for this set is a human donor in a cohort sampled during active COVID-19.

The chain carries TRBV20-1 and TRBJ1-3, with D possibly matching TRBD1 (5 bases). This CDR3 is built from 16 residues. V shed 3 bases and J shed 0 bases, with 15 bases lying between them. Germline V gene lookup returns CDR1 DFQATT and CDR2 SNEGSKA (reference sequence). In DNA, the CDR3 is TGCAGTGCTAGTCCTGGGGGGTCCTACTCTGGAAACACCATATATTTT. As protein: CSASPGGSYSGNTIYF.

The chain has TRBV19 and TRBJ2-4; TRBD1 matches at 11 bases. The germline CDR1 and CDR2 sequences are LNHDA and SQIVND (reference sequence). The CDR3 runs to 13 residues. Trimming removed 5 bases from V and 8 bases from J; junction bases left unmatched: 2. The DNA of the CDR3 is TGTGCCAGTAGTGGACAGGGGGCTCACATTCAGTACTTC. Translation: CASSGQGAHIQYF.

This clone was detected only once. The chain recombines TRBV9 with TRBJ1-3; no reliable D call. Trimming removed 0 bases at V and 0 bases at J, with 16 bases between. The CDR3 extends over 18 amino acids. CDR1 and CDR2 from the germline V gene are SGDLS and YYNGEE. DNA for the CDR3: TGTGCCAGCAGCGTAGGGGCAGACATCACCCACTCTGGAAACACCATATATTTT. It encodes CASSVGADITHSGNTIYF.

The rearrangement joins TRBV27 to TRBJ1-1; 8 positions agree with TRBD1. Germline V gives CDR1 MNHEY, CDR2 SMNVEV (reference sequence). Losses at the gene ends were 6 bases for V and 0 bases for J; bases not matched to a gene: 6. This CDR3 is built from 15 residues. The CDR3 loop reads CASRRTGRMNTEAFF. The CDR3 bases are TGTGCCAGCAGACGGACAGGGCGAATGAACACTGAAGCTTTCTTT.

The V gene is TRBV18, the J gene TRBJ2-7; 12 bases match TRBD2. The length of the CDR3 is 15 residues. V gave up 6 bases and J gave up 1 base; unmatched junction bases: 4. Germline V gene lookup returns CDR1 KGHSH and CDR2 LQKENI. The CDR3 region is CASSATSGGSYEQYF. The CDR3 nucleotides read TGTGCCAGCTCGGCTACTAGCGGGGGGTCCTACGAGCAGTACTTC.

The table lists this clone with a few counts. V usage is TRBV29-1 and J usage is TRBJ2-7; D perhaps matches TRBD2 (5 bases). The CDR3 runs to 13 residues. Germline CDR1 reads SQVTM; CDR2 reads ANQGSEA. Trimming cost V 3 bases and J 7 bases, with 16 bases left between them. CDR3 loop: CSVDESGSGEQYF. CDR3 sequence (DNA): TGCAGCGTTGATGAGTCGGGGTCTGGTGAGCAGTACTTC.

The chain carries TRBV7-3 and TRBJ2-6, with D hard to call. Trimming removed 2 bases at V and 0 bases at J, with 14 bases between. There are 18 residues in the CDR3. Germline CDR1 SGHTA, CDR2 FQGTGA. CDR3 residues: CASSLYPLRSSGANVLTF. CDR3 DNA sequence: TGTGCCAGCAGCTTATACCCCCTACGAAGCTCTGGGGCCAACGTCCTGACTTTC.

The chain is built from TRBV4-1 and TRBJ1-1, with D perhaps TRBD1 (6 bases). Trimming took 0 bases from V and 3 from J, leaving 14 bases between them. This CDR3 is 16 amino acids long. The V gene's germline CDR1 is MGHRA and CDR2 YSYEKL. The DNA of the CDR3 is TGCGCCAGCAGCCAAGATCCGTATCAGGGGTACACTGAAGCTTTCTTT. Protein: CASSQDPYQGYTEAFF.

The genes are TRBV7-2 and TRBJ1-3; perhaps TRBD1 as D (6 bases). Trimming pared 9 bases from V and 0 bases from J, leaving 12 bases between. This CDR3 spans 14 amino acids. Germline assignment: CDR1 SGHTA and CDR2 FQGNSA. CDR3 sequence: CASRQASSGNTIYF. The CDR3 region has the DNA TGTGCCAGTAGACAGGCCAGCTCTGGAAACACCATATATTTT. The variable domain in full, with the rest retrieved from reference TRBV7-2 and TRBJ1-3, is GAGVSQSPSNKVTEKGKDVELRCDPISGHTALYWYRQSLGQGLEFLIYFQGNSAPDKSGLPSDRFSAERTGGSVSTLTIQRTQQEDSAVYLCASRQASSGNTIYFGEGSWLTVV.

V usage is TRBV23-1 and J usage is TRBJ1-1, with a possible D match to TRBD1 (5 bases). TRBV23-1 carries the ORF label, with uncertain function. V was cut by 4 bases and J by 0 bases, with 15 bases left in between. The CDR3 length is 16 residues. This chain's CDR3 is CASSPPLGQLNTEAFF. The CDR3, as DNA: TGCGCCAGCAGTCCCCCCCTGGGGCAGCTGAACACTGAAGCTTTCTTT.

In its sample, this clone was seen once. The chain combines TRBV7-7 with TRBJ2-1; possibly TRBD1 for D (7 bases). The germline V gene has CDR1 SSHAT and CDR2 FNYEAQ (reference sequence). Trimming stripped 10 bases from V and 0 bases from J, with 16 bases between. The CDR3 runs 15 residues. In nucleotides, the CDR3 is TGTGCCACCTCGGAGGGACAGAGCTCCTACAATGAGCAGTTCTTC. This sequence encodes CATSEGQSSYNEQFF.

The chain uses TRBV20-1 and TRBJ2-2; 8 bases agree with TRBD1. This CDR3 is 16 amino acids long. Per germline, CDR1 DFQATT and CDR2 SNEGSKA (reference sequence). Unmatched junction bases numbered 10, after V lost 3 bases and J lost 4 bases. CDR3 in amino acids: CSASKPGQVVTGELFF. CDR3 DNA: TGCAGTGCTAGTAAACCGGGACAGGTGGTCACCGGGGAGCTGTTTTTT.

The V call is TRBV7-9, the J call TRBJ2-2; D is unclear. The CDR3 extends over 12 amino acids. The germline gives CDR1 SEHNR, CDR2 FQNEAQ (reference sequence). Deletions cut 6 bases from V and 6 bases from J, with 8 bases between. CDR3 sequence reads: CASSGPAGELFF. The CDR3 region has the DNA TGTGCCAGCAGTGGGCCCGCCGGGGAGCTGTTTTTT.

The chain has TRBV28 and TRBJ2-7; possible D gene TRBD1, 6 bases. The CDR3 has 16 amino acids. Germline CDR1 MDHEN, CDR2 SYDVKM. V shed 5 bases and J shed 5 bases, with 22 bases lying between them. The CDR3: CASSDRYRVRDHEQYF. The CDR3 nucleotides read TGTGCCAGCAGTGATAGATACAGGGTGAGGGACCACGAGCAGTACTTC. The whole variable domain, remainder taken from reference TRBV28 and TRBJ2-7, is DVKVTQSSRYLVKRTGEKVFLECVQDMDHENMFWYRQDPGLGLRLIYFSYDVKMKEKGDIPEGYSVSREKKERFSLILESASTNQTSMYLCASSDRYRVRDHEQYFGPGTRLTVT.

The table lists this clone with a few counts. This chain connects TRBV28 to TRBJ1-2; 10 bases line up with TRBD1. The CDR3 covers 17 residues. Germline CDR1 MDHEN, CDR2 SYDVKM. The V segment lost 5 bases and the J segment 5 bases; nucleotides outside the gene matches: 14. The CDR3 protein is CASSLSTGGSNVYGYTF. In DNA, the CDR3 is TGTGCCAGCAGTCTCTCGACAGGGGGCTCAAATGTTTATGGCTACACCTTC.

This chain connects TRBV28 to TRBJ2-7, with D possibly being TRBD1 (7 bases). In germline, CDR1 is MDHEN, CDR2 SYDVKM. This CDR3 region has 15 residues. The V end was cut by 2 bases, the J end by 0 bases, with 11 bases between. CDR3 in amino acids: CASSLGQGGSYEQYF. In nucleotides, the CDR3 is TGTGCCAGCAGTTTAGGTCAGGGGGGCTCCTACGAGCAGTACTTC.

The chain couples TRBV18 to TRBJ1-3, with D perhaps matching TRBD1 (5 bases). Germline CDR1 is KGHSH and CDR2 is LQKENI. The CDR3 is made up of 15 amino acids. The V end was cut by 4 bases, the J end by 3 bases, with 13 bases between. CDR3 bases: TGTGCCAGCTCACGTTCTCAGGGTTTTGGAAACACCATATATTTT. This codes for CASSRSQGFGNTIYF.

This chain uses TRBV5-1 with TRBJ2-2; weak D call: TRBD1 (6 bases). The CDR3 totals 16 residues. Germline loops: CDR1 SGHRS, CDR2 YFSETQ. The ends were cut back, 0 bases at V and 2 bases at J, with 11 bases in the middle. The CDR3 nucleotides read TGCGCCAGCAGCTTGGCCGGGGACATTAACACCGGGGAGCTGTTTTTT. Its protein product is CASSLAGDINTGELFF.

The chain joins TRBV10-3 to TRBJ1-4, with 9 positions matching TRBD1. The J segment lost 0 bases and the V segment lost 0 bases, leaving 5 bases of the junction unmatched. Germline CDR1 reads ENHRY; CDR2 reads SYGVKD. The CDR3 runs to 18 residues. The DNA of the CDR3 is TGTGCCATCAGTGAGTCTACAGGGGGCGGAGCAACTAATGAAAAACTGTTTTTT. It codes for CAISESTGGGATNEKLFF.

The J gene is TRBJ2-1, the V gene TRBV7-2, with 9 bases aligning to TRBD2. With V trimmed by 5 bases and J by 3 bases, 8 bases remained unmatched. Germline V CDR1 and CDR2: SGHTA, FQGNSA. This CDR3 has 16 residues. This CDR3 is CASSAHSGGYYNEQFF. For the CDR3, the DNA is TGTGCCAGCAGCGCCCATAGCGGGGGATACTACAATGAGCAGTTCTTC.

This clone was seen once. The rearrangement links TRBV7-2 to TRBJ2-7, with D possibly TRBD2 on 6 matching bases. The CDR3 totals 13 residues. With 3 bases removed from V and 5 bases from J, the gap between germline ends came to 11 bases. Germline V gene data show CDR1 as SGHTA and CDR2 as FQGNSA. The CDR3 DNA reads TGTGCCAGCAGCTTCCAGACTAGGGACGAGCAGTACTTC. The encoded protein is CASSFQTRDEQYF.

The chain joins TRBV6-6 to TRBJ2-2, with 8 bases aligning to TRBD2. V dropped 7 bases and J dropped 9; count of bases not matched to a gene: 4. The germline gives CDR1 MNHNY, CDR2 SVGAGI (reference sequence). This CDR3 has 12 residues. The CDR3 DNA is TGTGCCAGCACGGGAGGGTCCCGGGAGCTGTTTTTT. It specifies CASTGGSRELFF.